This T cell receptor (beta chain) was sequenced for a study of CD8+ T cells in alopecia areata. Overall study findings and caveats: Across lesional scalp, and particularly alopecia totalis/universalis, clonality surpassed that of normal scalp. Normal-skin resident alphabeta T cells also appear among scalp sample sequences. Possibly because of HLA-related factors, TCR sharing was less clear across patients than in mice.

In germline, CDR1 is MNHEY, CDR2 SMNVEV (reference sequence). This CDR3 comprises 15 residues. V dropped 6 bases and J dropped 4; count of bases not matched to a gene: 9. To note about this clone: Its antigen is unknown.

Extracted from the samples, RNA was reverse transcribed into cDNA to serve as the sequencing template. Only in-frame clones appear in the TCRdb table, and some are missing; sequencing was by immunoSEQ multiplex PCR. The sample gives roughly 120,000 clones, about 60% of which show up once; around 2.8% is in the top ten. The rearrangement joins TRBV27 to TRBJ1-5, with 7 positions matching TRBD1. The sample consisted of CD4+ T cells sorted from blood. The sequence was collected from a human donor in good health. The CDR3 protein is CASSLRRGINQPQHF. The CDR3, as DNA: TGTGCCAGCAGCCTCCGCAGGGGGATAAATCAGCCCCAGCATTTT.